A selection of T cell receptor beta chains follows, all from one sample in a study of chemoradiotherapy in HPV16-positive cancers. Sequencing was performed with immunoSEQ multiplex PCR; in TCRdb, only in-frame clones are kept and a portion is missing. The profile shows 25,000 to 30,000 clones, approximately 90% of them singletons. The material sequenced was blood, taken from a patient who underwent chemoradiotherapy. These receptors all stem from a human donor with HPV-associated anogenital cancer. Both conserved end residues are part of each CDR3. The D gene is left open where the match is weak. Some rows mark clone size as missing; the rest say once, few, many or name a class of expanded clone.

NA	TRBJ1-1	TRBD1	TRBV5-4	CASSSNRGLNTEAFF	TGTGCCAGCAGCAGTAACAGGGGGCTGAACACTGAAGCTTTCTTT
NA	TRBJ2-3	NA	TRBV4-1	CASSHSGDDTDTQYF	TGCGCCAGCAGCCACTCGGGGGACGACACAGATACGCAGTATTTT
NA	TRBJ2-1	TRBD1	TRBV6-5	CASSYEGAIHEQFF	TGTGCCAGCAGTTACGAGGGGGCGATCCATGAGCAGTTCTTC
NA	TRBJ1-1	TRBD1	TRBV7-2	CASSLAGQGETAFF	TGTGCCAGCAGCTTAGCGGGACAGGGGGAAACAGCTTTCTTT
NA	TRBJ2-1	NA	TRBV2	CASSLQLTSYNEQFF	TGTGCCAGCAGTCTCCAGCTTACCTCCTACAATGAGCAGTTCTTC
NA	TRBJ1-6	TRBD1	TRBV27	CASSFRSPGQGWNSPLHF	TGTGCCAGCAGTTTTCGGTCTCCGGGACAGGGGTGGAATTCACCCCTCCACTTT
NA	TRBJ2-2	NA	TRBV10-3	CAISVTGELFF	TGTGCCATCAGTGTGACCGGGGAGCTGTTTTTT
NA	TRBJ2-6	NA	TRBV28	CASSSPGSGANVLTF	TGTGCCAGCAGTTCTCCAGGCTCTGGGGCCAACGTCCTGACTTTC
NA	TRBJ2-1	NA	TRBV5-1	CASSLAPTDYNEQFF	TGCGCCAGCAGCTTGGCCCCCACTGATTACAATGAGCAGTTCTTC
NA	TRBJ2-5	TRBD2	TRBV4-2	CASSPGGQETQYF	TGTGCCAGCAGCCCGGGGGGCCAAGAGACCCAGTACTTC
NA	TRBJ2-1	NA	TRBV29-1	CSGEGGATNEQFF	TGCAGCGGGGAGGGGGGGGCTACCAATGAGCAGTTCTTC
hyperexpanded	TRBJ1-2	NA	TRBV6-1	CASSDVTGTGNYGYTF	TGTGCCAGCAGTGATGTGACCGGGACGGGTAACTATGGCTACACCTTC
NA	TRBJ2-7	TRBD1	TRBV6-1	CASSELGTGAYEQYF	TGTGCCAGCAGTGAACTGGGGACAGGGGCCTACGAGCAGTACTTC
once	TRBJ2-5	NA	TRBV7-8	CASSFNRIETQYF	TGTGCCAGCAGCTTTAATCGAATAGAGACCCAGTACTTC
NA	TRBJ1-1	NA	TRBV19	CASSTGLNTEAFF	TGTGCCAGTTCCACAGGGTTGAACACTGAAGCTTTCTTT
NA	TRBJ1-6	TRBD1	TRBV5-4	CASKMGQNNSPLHF	TGTGCCAGCAAGATGGGACAGAATAATTCACCCCTCCACTTT
once	TRBJ1-2	NA	TRBV6-1	CASSEGPFNFYGYTF	TGTGCCAGCAGTGAAGGACCATTTAATTTCTATGGCTACACCTTC
NA	TRBJ1-5	TRBD1	TRBV6-6	CASSRETGNLPQPQHF	TGTGCCAGCAGTAGAGAGACAGGGAATCTTCCTCAGCCCCAGCATTTT
NA	TRBJ2-3	NA	TRBV9	CASSVVTDTQYF	TGTGCCAGCAGCGTAGTAACAGATACGCAGTATTTT
NA	TRBJ1-2	TRBD1	TRBV6-5	CASRGQQGHGYTF	TGTGCCAGCAGAGGCCAACAGGGGCATGGCTACACCTTC
NA	TRBJ2-7	TRBD2	TRBV10-3	CAIRELAGGYEQYF	TGTGCCATCAGAGAACTAGCGGGAGGCTACGAGCAGTACTTC
NA	TRBJ2-7	NA	TRBV15	CATSRDRADEQYF	TGTGCCACCAGCAGAGACCGGGCAGACGAGCAGTACTTC
NA	TRBJ2-7	TRBD1	TRBV4-1	CASSQSPGTGGYEQYF	TGCGCCAGCAGCCAATCTCCCGGGACAGGGGGCTACGAGCAGTACTTC
NA	TRBJ2-7	NA	TRBV6-1	CASSERAFYEQYF	TGTGCCAGCAGTGAACGGGCCTTTTACGAGCAGTACTTC
NA	TRBJ2-3	NA	TRBV7-2	CASSLYLGGSTDTQYF	TGTGCCAGCAGCTTATATTTGGGAGGAAGCACAGATACGCAGTATTTT
NA	TRBJ1-1	NA	TRBV6-5	CASSYSSLNTEAFF	TGTGCCAGCAGTTACTCGAGCTTGAACACTGAAGCTTTCTTT
once	TRBJ1-1	NA	TRBV7-9	CASSFERALTEAFF	TGTGCCAGCAGCTTCGAGAGGGCGCTGACTGAAGCTTTCTTT
once	TRBJ1-3	NA	TRBV7-9	CASSLAIFSSGNTIYF	TGTGCCAGCAGCTTAGCAATTTTCTCTTCTGGAAACACCATATATTTT
NA	TRBJ2-3	NA	TRBV27	CASSLWETSTDTQYF	TGTGCCAGCAGTTTATGGGAAACTAGCACAGATACGCAGTATTTT
NA	TRBJ2-1	TRBD2	TRBV7-2	CASSETSGPYNEQFF	TGTGCCAGCAGCGAGACTAGCGGCCCCTACAATGAGCAGTTCTTC
NA	TRBJ1-1	NA	TRBV5-1	CASSLEVRNTEAFF	TGCGCCAGCAGCCTTGAGGTAAGGAACACTGAAGCTTTCTTT
medium-sized	TRBJ1-2	NA	TRBV27	CATLGPKFSVYGYTF	TGTGCCACTCTCGGCCCGAAGTTCTCGGTCTATGGCTACACCTTC
NA	TRBJ2-1	NA	TRBV5-1	CASSLGDSYNEQFF	TGCGCCAGCAGCTTGGGGGACTCTTACAATGAGCAGTTCTTC
NA	TRBJ2-7	NA	TRBV7-9	CASRQGIYEQYF	TGTGCCAGCAGACAGGGAATCTACGAGCAGTACTTC
NA	TRBJ1-2	NA	TRBV5-6	CASSLFRGRNYGYTF	TGTGCCAGCAGCTTGTTCAGGGGCCGGAACTATGGCTACACCTTC
NA	TRBJ2-3	NA	TRBV28	CASSLWDRGDTQYF	TGTGCCAGCAGTTTATGGGACAGAGGAGATACGCAGTATTTT
NA	TRBJ2-1	NA	TRBV4-1	CASSLQGIGSNEQFF	TGCGCCAGCAGCCTACAGGGAATCGGCAGCAATGAGCAGTTCTTC
NA	TRBJ2-2	NA	TRBV19	CATNAGTHTPSNTGELFF	TGTGCCACTAACGCCGGGACACACACACCCTCGAACACCGGGGAGCTGTTTTTT
NA	TRBJ1-4	TRBD1	TRBV7-2	CASSLGQGIEKLFF	TGTGCCAGCAGCTTAGGACAGGGGATTGAAAAACTGTTTTTT
NA	TRBJ2-5	NA	TRBV5-1	CASSLGRSHQETQYF	TGCGCCAGCAGCTTGGGGCGAAGTCATCAAGAGACCCAGTACTTC
NA	TRBJ2-2	TRBD2	TRBV2	CASGVAGGARTGELFF	TGTGCCAGCGGCGTAGCGGGCGGGGCGCGGACCGGGGAGCTGTTTTTT
few	TRBJ1-2	NA	TRBV27	CASSLSTDLNSYGYTF	TGTGCCAGCAGTTTATCCACAGACCTAAATAGCTATGGCTACACCTTC
NA	TRBJ2-7	NA	TRBV5-5	CASSLRLGSSYEQYF	TGTGCCAGCAGCCTCCGACTGGGAAGCTCCTACGAGCAGTACTTC
NA	TRBJ2-7	NA	TRBV25-1	CASSELSYEQYF	TGTGCCAGCAGTGAGCTCTCCTACGAGCAGTACTTC
NA	TRBJ1-1	TRBD1	TRBV10-3	CATHDRVPEAFF	TGTGCCACCCACGACAGGGTACCTGAAGCTTTCTTT
NA	TRBJ1-1	NA	TRBV19	CASSLGQNTEAFF	TGTGCCAGTAGTCTAGGACAGAACACTGAAGCTTTCTTT
few	TRBJ2-7	NA	TRBV27	CASRPVQGGSYEQYF	TGTGCCAGCAGGCCCGTACAGGGCGGTTCCTACGAGCAGTACTTC
once	TRBJ2-3	NA	TRBV4-2	CASSQEGDLTDTQYF	TGTGCCAGCAGCCAAGAAGGGGACCTCACAGATACGCAGTATTTT
NA	TRBJ2-7	NA	TRBV27	CASSLQGGSYEQYF	TGTGCCAGCAGTCTTCAGGGGGGGTCCTACGAGCAGTACTTC
NA	TRBJ2-2	TRBD1	TRBV10-3	CAISEDRDRVEGELFF	TGTGCCATCAGTGAGGACCGGGACAGGGTGGAGGGGGAGCTGTTTTTT
NA	TRBJ1-2	NA	TRBV4-3	CASSQDKWDNYGYTF	TGCGCCAGCAGCCAAGATAAATGGGATAACTATGGCTACACCTTC
NA	TRBJ2-1	NA	TRBV11-2	CASSLGGWPHEQFF	TGTGCCAGCAGCCTGGGGGGCTGGCCGCATGAGCAGTTCTTC
NA	TRBJ1-4	NA	TRBV7-6	CASSLAFGNEKLFF	TGTGCCAGCAGCTTAGCTTTTGGAAATGAAAAACTGTTTTTT
NA	TRBJ2-5	TRBD1	TRBV5-1	CASSLGTGRPETQYF	TGCGCCAGCAGCTTGGGGACAGGTCGCCCGGAGACCCAGTACTTC
NA	TRBJ1-2	NA	TRBV7-2	CASSFWGGGYTF	TGTGCCAGCAGCTTCTGGGGGGGTGGCTACACCTTC
NA	TRBJ1-1	NA	TRBV7-2	CASSRQANTEAFF	TGTGCCAGCAGCCGACAGGCTAACACTGAAGCTTTCTTT
NA	TRBJ2-1	NA	TRBV6-5	CASRGTLSSYNEQFF	TGTGCCAGCAGGGGCACGTTAAGCTCCTACAATGAGCAGTTCTTC
NA	TRBJ2-7	NA	TRBV7-9	CASSPIRGGRVSYEQYF	TGTGCCAGCAGCCCAATCAGGGGAGGGAGGGTCTCCTACGAGCAGTACTTC
NA	TRBJ1-1	NA	TRBV30	CAWSRILWENTEAFF	TGTGCCTGGAGTAGGATTCTGTGGGAGAACACTGAAGCTTTCTTT
once	TRBJ1-6	NA	TRBV13	CASSPSEGSYNSPLHF	TGTGCCAGCAGCCCCTCAGAGGGGTCCTATAATTCACCCCTCCACTTT